The rows below give T cell receptor beta chains drawn from one sample of a study of blood T cells in healthy people across ages. TCRdb used MiXCR to reprocess the 5' RACE reads, holding one entry per CDR3 protein. This table holds 700,000 to 950,000 distinct CDR3 sequences, roughly 50% found once. Sequences were obtained from blood. Every receptor here comes from a man aged 30-40 years in good health. CDR3s include the opening cysteine and the closing phenylalanine or tryptophan. The order of the fields is D gene, clone size, J gene, V gene, CDR3 DNA, CDR3 protein. A D gene is named only where the DNA matches it firmly. Size is omitted from some rows. Given values are once, few, many or a class for expanded clones.

>.|few|TRBJ1-2|TRBV7-2
TGTGCCAGCAGCTTAGCTACGGGACGGAGGGATGGCTACACCTTC
CASSLATGRRDGYTF
>.|.|TRBJ2-5|TRBV3-1
TGTGCCAGCAGCCAAGATCAATCCGCGGAGACCCAGTACTTC
CASSQDQSAETQYF
>TRBD2|.|TRBJ2-1|TRBV7-2
TGTGCCAGCAGCTTAGTAGCGGGTATTGGTGGGAAGCAGTTCTTC
CASSLVAGIGGKQFF
>.|.|TRBJ2-3|TRBV5-1
TGCGCCAGCAGCTTCTACGGGGGCCAAGATGATACGCAGTATTTT
CASSFYGGQDDTQYF
>.|.|TRBJ2-6|TRBV6-1
TGTGCCAGCAGAACTGGGGGGTTGGGCTCTGGGGCCAACGTCCTGACTTTC
CASRTGGLGSGANVLTF
>.|few|TRBJ2-1|TRBV25-1
TGTGCCAGCAGTGTACGGGGACCAGACAATGAGCAGTTCTTC
CASSVRGPDNEQFF
>.|many|TRBJ2-7|TRBV7-2
TGTGCCAGCAGCTTAGCCCGGGGTTCGGGCGACGAGCAGTACTTC
CASSLARGSGDEQYF
>.|.|TRBJ2-4|TRBV20-1
TGCAGTGCCCTCGGACCCGGCTTGGCCAAAAACATTCAGTACTTC
CSALGPGLAKNIQYF
>.|.|TRBJ1-1|TRBV9
TGTGCCAGCAGCGTAGGAGGGGTGAACACTGAAGCTTTCTTT
CASSVGGVNTEAFF
>TRBD1|.|TRBJ2-5|TRBV11-2
TGTGCCAGCAGCTCGGACAGGGGAAAAGAGACCCAGTACTTC
CASSSDRGKETQYF
>TRBD1|.|TRBJ2-1|TRBV27
TGTGCCAGCAGCACGGACAGGGAGAACAATGAGCAGTTCTTC
CASSTDRENNEQFF
>.|.|TRBJ2-1|TRBV6-6
TGTGCCAGCAGTTACCCAGATCCTGAGCAGTTCTTC
CASSYPDPEQFF
>.|.|TRBJ2-5|TRBV5-1
TGCGCCAGCAGCTTGAAAGGACAGTCGGTCTCGTACTTC
CASSLKGQSVSYF
>.|.|TRBJ1-1|TRBV5-1
TGCGCCAGCAGCCCTGGACAGACGTTCACTGAAGCTTTCTTT
CASSPGQTFTEAFF
>.|few|TRBJ2-1|TRBV12-3/TRBV12-4
TGTGCCAGCAGTATTCGGGAGCAGTTCTTC
CASSIREQFF
>.|.|TRBJ2-4|TRBV5-6
TGTGCCAGCAGCTGGAGGACGATACTAGCCAAAAACATTCAGTACTTC
CASSWRTILAKNIQYF
>.|.|TRBJ2-3|TRBV5-5
TGTGCCAGCAGCTCCGCTATCCTGGGGGGCACAGATACGCAGTATTTT
CASSSAILGGTDTQYF
>TRBD1|.|TRBJ2-1|TRBV4-3
TGCGCCAGCAGCCAAGTTCTCTCAAGGACCAGTTTAGGGACAGGGGTGTCCCACAATGAGCAGTTCTTC
CASSQVLSRTSLGTGVSHNEQFF
>.|.|TRBJ1-2|TRBV2
TGTGCCAGCGTGCCAGGAGTATATGGCTACACCTTC
CASVPGVYGYTF
>.|.|TRBJ2-7|TRBV29-1
TGCAGCGGTTCTCTTGGGGTAGGGGACTACGAGCAGTACTTC
CSGSLGVGDYEQYF
>.|.|TRBJ2-7|TRBV6-1
TGTGCCAGCAGGTCGAGGGAAAGGGGTTACGAGCAGTACTTC
CASRSRERGYEQYF
>.|.|TRBJ1-5|TRBV27
TGTGCCAGCAGTTTTAATGGCCAGCCCCAGCATTTT
CASSFNGQPQHF
>.|few|TRBJ2-7|TRBV29-1
TGCAGCGTAGCACGGGCAGGGGAAGGTGAGCAGTACTTC
CSVARAGEGEQYF
>TRBD2|.|TRBJ2-1|TRBV4-1
TGCGCCAGCAGCCGAATTCTAGCGGCTGAGCAGTTCTTC
CASSRILAAEQFF
>.|.|TRBJ2-5|TRBV7-2
TGTGCCAGCAGCCCAGGACACTGGCAAGAGACCCAGTACTTC
CASSPGHWQETQYF
>.|.|TRBJ2-7|TRBV27
TGTGCCAGCAGTTCACCCTGGAACTCCTACGAGCAGTACTTC
CASSSPWNSYEQYF
>TRBD2|.|TRBJ2-1|TRBV11-1
TGTGCCAGCAGCGTACAGACTAGCGGGGGGGAGCAGTTCTTC
CASSVQTSGGEQFF
>.|.|TRBJ1-1|TRBV6-6
TGTGCCAGCAGTTGGCCGCAGGGTTCCACTGAAGCTTTCTTT
CASSWPQGSTEAFF
>.|.|TRBJ1-2|TRBV12-3/TRBV12-4
TGTGCCAGCAGTTCGTACACCGGTGGCTATGGCTACACCTTC
CASSSYTGGYGYTF
>TRBD2|few|TRBJ2-7|TRBV29-1
TGCAGCGTTGCAGCGGGGGTCGGGAGCGAGCAGTACTTC
CSVAAGVGSEQYF
>TRBD1|.|TRBJ2-4|TRBV20-1
TGCAGTGCTAGTAGGACAGGAACTTTTAACATTCAGTACTTC
CSASRTGTFNIQYF
>TRBD2|few|TRBJ2-3|TRBV20-1
TGCAGTGCTAGAGATCTAGCGGGAGGCACAGATACGCAGTATTTT
CSARDLAGGTDTQYF
>.|few|TRBJ2-4|TRBV3-1
TGTGCCAGCAGCCCTTCTGAGGCCAAAAACATTCAGTACTTC
CASSPSEAKNIQYF
>.|.|TRBJ1-2|TRBV29-1
TGCAGCGTTGAAATCGGACTCGGCTACACCTTC
CSVEIGLGYTF
>.|.|TRBJ2-3|TRBV6-2/TRBV6-3
TGTGCCAGCCGGCAATACTACTACACAGATACGCAGTATTTT
CASRQYYYTDTQYF
>TRBD2|.|TRBJ2-7|TRBV6-2/TRBV6-3
TGTGCCAGCATAAGAGGCGGGAGTGCGAATGAGCAGTACTTC
CASIRGGSANEQYF
>.|.|TRBJ2-1|TRBV11-2
TGTGCCAGCAGCTTAGGAAGGGGCTACAATGAGCAGTTCTTC
CASSLGRGYNEQFF
>TRBD2|.|TRBJ2-7|TRBV28
TGTGCCAGCAGTGCGGGACGTGCGGGGGTGTCCTACGAGCAGTACTTC
CASSAGRAGVSYEQYF
>TRBD2|few|TRBJ2-7|TRBV7-2
TGTGCCAGCAGCTTAACGGGAGGGCCAACCTACGAGCAGTACTTC
CASSLTGGPTYEQYF
>.|.|TRBJ2-3|TRBV7-2
TGTGCCAGCATCGCGTCCAGCGGGTATACGCAGTATTTT
CASIASSGYTQYF
>TRBD2|.|TRBJ2-7|TRBV7-2
TGTGCCAGCAGCTTACTCAGCGGGAGTACCGACGAGCAGTACTTC
CASSLLSGSTDEQYF